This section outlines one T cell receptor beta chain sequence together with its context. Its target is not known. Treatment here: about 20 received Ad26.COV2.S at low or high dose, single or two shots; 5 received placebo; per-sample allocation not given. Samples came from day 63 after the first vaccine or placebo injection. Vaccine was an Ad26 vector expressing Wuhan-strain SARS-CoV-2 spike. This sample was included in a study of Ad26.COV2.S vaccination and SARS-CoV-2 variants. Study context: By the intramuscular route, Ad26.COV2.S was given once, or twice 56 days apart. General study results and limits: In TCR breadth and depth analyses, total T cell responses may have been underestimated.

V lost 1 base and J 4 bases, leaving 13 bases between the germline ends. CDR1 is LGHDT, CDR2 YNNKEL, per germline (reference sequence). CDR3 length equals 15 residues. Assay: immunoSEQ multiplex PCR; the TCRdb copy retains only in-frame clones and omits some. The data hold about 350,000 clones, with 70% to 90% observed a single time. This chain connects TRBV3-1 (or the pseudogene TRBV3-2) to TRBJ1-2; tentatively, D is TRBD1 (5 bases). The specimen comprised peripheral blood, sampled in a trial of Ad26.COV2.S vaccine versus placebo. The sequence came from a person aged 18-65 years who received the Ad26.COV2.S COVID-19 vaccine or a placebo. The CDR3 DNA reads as TGTGCCAGCAGCCAAGGAGGGCAGGGCGGCTATGGCTACACCTTC. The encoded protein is CASSQGGQGGYGYTF.